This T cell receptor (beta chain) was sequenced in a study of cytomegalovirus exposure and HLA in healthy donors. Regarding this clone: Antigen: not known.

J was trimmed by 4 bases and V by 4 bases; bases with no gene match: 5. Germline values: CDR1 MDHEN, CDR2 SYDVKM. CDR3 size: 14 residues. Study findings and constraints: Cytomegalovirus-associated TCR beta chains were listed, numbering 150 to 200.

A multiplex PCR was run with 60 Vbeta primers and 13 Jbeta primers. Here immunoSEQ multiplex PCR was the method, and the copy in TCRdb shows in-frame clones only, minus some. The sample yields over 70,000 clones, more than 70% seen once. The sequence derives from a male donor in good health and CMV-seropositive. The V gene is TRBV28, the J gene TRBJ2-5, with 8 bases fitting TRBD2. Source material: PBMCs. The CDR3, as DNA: TGTGCCAGCAGTTCCGGGGGGGGGCGAGAGACCCAGTACTTC. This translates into CASSSGGGRETQYF.